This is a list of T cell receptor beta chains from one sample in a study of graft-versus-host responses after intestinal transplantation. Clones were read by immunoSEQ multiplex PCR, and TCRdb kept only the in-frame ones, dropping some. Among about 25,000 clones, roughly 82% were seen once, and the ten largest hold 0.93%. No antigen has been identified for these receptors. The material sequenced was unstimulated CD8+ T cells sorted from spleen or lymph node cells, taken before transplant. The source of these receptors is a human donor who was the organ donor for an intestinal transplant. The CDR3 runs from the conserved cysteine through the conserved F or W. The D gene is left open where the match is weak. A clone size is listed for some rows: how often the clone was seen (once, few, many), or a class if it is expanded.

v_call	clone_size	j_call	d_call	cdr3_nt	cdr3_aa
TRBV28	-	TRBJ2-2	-	TGTGCCAGCCCAAAGGGCGGGCGGAAGGGGCGGATCACCGGGGAGCTGTTTTTT	CASPKGGRKGRITGELFF
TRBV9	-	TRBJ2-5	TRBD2	TGTGCCAGCAGCGCCAGCGGGGGTTTCCAAGAGACCCAGTACTTC	CASSASGGFQETQYF
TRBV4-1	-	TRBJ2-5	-	TGCGCCAGCAGCCAAGAATGGCCCCCGGGCCGCCAAGAGACCCAGTACTTC	CASSQEWPPGRQETQYF
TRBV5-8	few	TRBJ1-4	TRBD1	TGTGCCAGCAGCTTGAGACAGGGAGGGGAAAAACTGTTTTTT	CASSLRQGGEKLFF
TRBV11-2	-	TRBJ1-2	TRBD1	TGTGCCAGCAGTTGGGACAGGGACTATGGCTACACCTTC	CASSWDRDYGYTF
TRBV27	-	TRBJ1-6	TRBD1	TGTGCCAGCAGTTTAGTAGGGACAGGGGTTTCACCCCTCCACTTT	CASSLVGTGVSPLHF
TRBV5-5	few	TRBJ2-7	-	TGTGCCAGCAGCGACACCTACGAGCAGTACTTC	CASSDTYEQYF
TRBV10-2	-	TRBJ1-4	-	TGCGCCAGCAGTGAGGGGAGGCGGAAAAGTGAAAAACTGTTTTTT	CASSEGRRKSEKLFF
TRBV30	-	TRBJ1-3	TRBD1	TGTGCCTGGAGCACGGGACAGGGAGACACCATATATTTT	CAWSTGQGDTIYF
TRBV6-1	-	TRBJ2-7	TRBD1	TGTGCCAGCATCCTCCGGGACAGTAACAACGAGCAGTACTTC	CASILRDSNNEQYF
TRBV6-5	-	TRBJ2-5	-	TGTGCCAGCAGTTCACAGGGATCCCAAGAGACCCAGTACTTC	CASSSQGSQETQYF
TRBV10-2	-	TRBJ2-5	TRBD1	TGCGCCAGCAGTGAGTCAAACCCGGGACAGGTGTTTATCGAGACCCAGTACTTC	CASSESNPGQVFIETQYF
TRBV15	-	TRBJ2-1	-	TGTGCCACCAGCAGAGATAGCGGACCCTACAATGAGCAGTTCTTC	CATSRDSGPYNEQFF
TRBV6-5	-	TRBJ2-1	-	TGTGCCAGCAGTCCCGGGGGATACAATGAGCAGTTCTTC	CASSPGGYNEQFF
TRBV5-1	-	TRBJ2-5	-	TGCGCCAGCAGCTTTATAAACGCCCACCAAGAGACCCAGTACTTC	CASSFINAHQETQYF
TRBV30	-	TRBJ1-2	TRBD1	TGTGCCTGGAGCCTGGGACAGGGAGGCTATGGCTACACCTTC	CAWSLGQGGYGYTF
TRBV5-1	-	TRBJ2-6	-	TGCGCCAGCAGCTCGGGACGATGGATGGGGTGCTCTGGGGCCAACGTCCTGACTTTC	CASSSGRWMGCSGANVLTF
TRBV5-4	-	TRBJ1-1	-	TGTGCCAGCAGAAGGAGTAACACTGAAGCTTTCTTT	CASRRSNTEAFF
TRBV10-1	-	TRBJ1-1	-	TGCGCCAGCCAGGGATACGACACTGAAGCTTTCTTT	CASQGYDTEAFF
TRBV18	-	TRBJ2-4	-	TGTGCCAGCTCACCAAATTGGGGGGAGAGCATTCAGTACTTC	CASSPNWGESIQYF
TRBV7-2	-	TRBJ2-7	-	TGTGCCAGCAGCCAACACGGGCTCTCCTACGAGCAGTACTTC	CASSQHGLSYEQYF
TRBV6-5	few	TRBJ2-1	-	TGTGCCAGCAGTTACGACCCCGTTCTGCCGGGCAATGAGCAGTTCTTC	CASSYDPVLPGNEQFF
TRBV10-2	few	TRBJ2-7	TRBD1	TGCGCCAGTAGTACTGACAGGGAACTAAACGAGCAGTACTTC	CASSTDRELNEQYF
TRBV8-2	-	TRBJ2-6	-	TGTGGCATCTGTGCCAAGATAACACAAAGTCGGGCCAACGTCCTGACTTTC	CGICAKITQSRANVLTF
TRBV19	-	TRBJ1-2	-	TGTGCCAGTAGTATAAAGTTTCGGCAGTATGACCACTATGGCTACACCTTC	CASSIKFRQYDHYGYTF
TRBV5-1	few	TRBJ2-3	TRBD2	TGCGCCAGCAGCCCGGAGGTCGGCGGACTAGCGGGGGGTACTAGCACAGATACGCAGTATTTT	CASSPEVGGLAGGTSTDTQYF
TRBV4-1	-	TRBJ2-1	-	TGCGCCAGCAGCCAATCCGGGGCAGTTTTCTACAATGAGCAGTTCTTC	CASSQSGAVFYNEQFF
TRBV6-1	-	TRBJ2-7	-	TGTGCCAGCAGTGAATATTACGAGCAGTACTTC	CASSEYYEQYF
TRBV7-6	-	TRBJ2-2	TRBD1	TGTGCCAGCAGCTGGACAGGGGGCACCGGGGAGCTGTTTTTT	CASSWTGGTGELFF
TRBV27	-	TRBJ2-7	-	TGTGCCAGCAGTTTATCGTCAGCGGCCGAGCAGTACTTC	CASSLSSAAEQYF
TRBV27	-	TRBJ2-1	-	TGTGCCAGCAGTTTATCAGGACTGAATGAGCAGTTCTTC	CASSLSGLNEQFF